This T cell receptor (beta chain) was found in a study of T cell responses to AZD1222 COVID-19 vaccine. Findings and limits, study-wide: Within unmutated variant regions lay the reported targets of nearly half of spike-specific TCRs. Females outnumbered males among donors, who were mostly white British; clonal diversity was possibly underestimated.

This clone showed up just once. The antigen is unknown. Only in-frame clones appear in the TCRdb table, and some are missing; sequencing was by immunoSEQ multiplex PCR. This sample has about 120,000 clones, with 90% found just once. The germline CDR1 and CDR2 sequences are MNHEY and SMNVEV (reference sequence). CDR3 length equals 17 residues. Losses at the gene ends were 5 bases for V and 6 bases for J; bases not matched to a gene: 17. This TCR was sampled from an adult in good health. The sample in question was peripheral blood, obtained on day 0 of MenACWY control vaccination. The rearrangement joins TRBV27 to TRBJ2-3; 7 positions match TRBD2. CDR3 sequence reads: CASSPRTSAGVGDTQYF. CDR3 nucleotides: TGTGCCAGCAGTCCCCGCACCTCGGCGGGAGTGGGGGATACGCAGTATTTT.